Here is one TCR beta chain with its context. What this receptor recognizes is not known. Per-base qualities were not stored, and no clone one base away is much larger. This specimen comes from a study of cytomegalovirus exposure and HLA in healthy donors (dated by TCRdb to 2017 to 2019). Background for the entire study: In an earlier analysis of 587 of the donors, around 290 Gb of sequence data and about 110 million unique TCR beta sequences from about 190 million T cells were reported. An early release that covered about 600 HLA-typed donors contained approximately 320 gigabases of sequencing data and roughly 84 million unique TCR sequences. Of the 300 to 500 genotyped donors, 81% were placed in the genetic ancestry cluster associated with self-reported Caucasian donors. The study aimed to test whether signatures of past pathogen exposure could be identified by cataloging public T cell receptors. The T cell repertoires of 670 or so subjects were profiled by immunosequencing and related to cytomegalovirus serostatus. Besides the first cohort of roughly 660 subjects, a separate validation cohort made up of 95 to 150 different subjects was used. To predict cytomegalovirus infection status, the study combined high-throughput TCR immunosequencing, statistical association of individual TCRs with disease status, and machine learning. In a later analysis, previously published TCR beta repertoires from fewer than 750 donors were re-analyzed and high-resolution HLA genotyping was added so that TCR occurrence patterns could be studied. Rather than drawing on any new phenotypic data, the later analysis identified candidate immune exposures from TCR beta sequences and the way those sequences occurred across donors. In an earlier analysis of roughly 540 of the donors, high-throughput TCR beta sequencing was used to judge whether each TCR beta V gene segment behaved as functional or pseudogenic. Donor age, sex, ethnicity and CMV serostatus were compiled alongside the repertoire data. A later genetic analysis took genome-wide SNP genotypes for about three fifths of the roughly 700 donors and used that subset as a discovery cohort. Every repertoire in the discovery cohort had been generated on one and the same sequencing platform. HLA typing covered class I and class II loci at four-digit resolution. The number of typed donors differed by locus: 629-630 for A, B, C, DRB1 and DQB1; 500 to 550 for DQA1; roughly 600 for DPA1; and roughly 490 for DPB1. A few DR-DQ haplotypes were handled as single units for association and clustering because linkage in the cohort was strong. Among a few hundred genotyped donors of the cohort, an average of about 240,000 unique TCR beta nucleotide sequences were sequenced per donor, around 18% of them non-productive. Points the paper makes about the study in general: According to a later analysis, parvovirus B19, influenza, CMV and Epstein-Barr virus appeared linked to several top co-occurrence clusters. Across donors, most TCR sequences were observed very rarely, whereas some public TCRs were present in many individuals. Only TCR beta chains were sequenced in this cohort, and the absence of alpha or paired-chain data limited detectable features. A further reported finding was that TCR beta sequences accurately predicted the HLA-A and HLA-B alleles for most subjects in the first cohort. In a later analysis, most CMV-associated TCR beta chains were found to appear HLA-restricted, with HLA associations seemingly driven largely by CMV exposure. Correlated functional status among segregating V segments might be attributable to linkage disequilibrium, but an unknown experimental factor could not be ruled out. In a later analysis, some 17,000 TCR beta sequences were associated with specific HLA alleles at a false discovery rate of 0.05. Because counts were too low, some 16 rarely observed V segments, including chromosome 9 orphons, were excluded from the earlier analysis of some 540 of the donors. Presence/absence analyses assumed roughly uniform sequencing depth across donors, an assumption that may not hold. According to a later genetic analysis, donors in an Asian-associated ancestry cluster had fewer N-insertions in productive TCRs than the approximately 700-donor mean. A later genetic analysis associated a missense DCLRE1C variant with V-gene and J-gene trimming of TCR beta chains, and an independent cohort replicated the association. The only immune exposure information available for the cohort was CMV serostatus. Some IMGT-functional V segments, including TRBV6-2 and TRBV6-3, could not be distinguished by the 87-base-pair reads and were therefore excluded. In vitro tests confirmed that a few of the cytomegalovirus-associated TCR beta chains recognize cytomegalovirus antigens. In an earlier analysis of roughly 500 of the donors, most TCR beta V segments appeared in productive rearrangements about 87% or about 30% of the time, broadly matching IMGT annotations. When HLA alleles, especially DR and DQ, strongly co-occurred, attributing TCR associations to individual alleles was difficult. A later analysis found that TCR association rates varied across HLA loci, with DRB1 alleles showing the most associated TCRs and HLA-C alleles the fewest. In the study, some 180 TCR beta chains were listed as associated with cytomegalovirus. The authors suggested that the approach could potentially be generalized to other disease states and immunological phenotypes. Because HLA typing was missing for some donors at each locus, association tests included only the typed subset. The classifier was reported to diagnose cytomegalovirus status with high specificity and sensitivity in both the original and validation cohorts. The sequencing pipeline was judged likely to have produced a cluster of highly shared sequence variants as a technical artifact. A later analysis found that HLA-associated TCR beta chains were more clonally expanded and had lower generation probabilities than equally common non-associated chains.

The cohort consisted of 600 to 700 healthy bone marrow donors. Cohort members were all nominally healthy when sampled, although unrecorded immune exposures were likely present. The donor was CMV seropositive and belonged to the group of 250 to 300 seropositive cohort members. Each donor provided a peripheral blood sample, and peripheral blood mononuclear cells were used for TCR beta sequencing. The Qiagen DNeasy Blood Extraction Kit was used to extract genomic DNA from the blood cell samples. Libraries came from the immunoSEQ multiplex PCR assay. The multiplex PCR relied on a mix of 60 forward primers for TCR Vbeta segments and 13 reverse primers for TCR Jbeta segments. The CDR3 region of rearranged TCR beta genes was amplified from genomic DNA with a multiplex PCR assay. The amplified TCR beta libraries were sequenced on the Illumina HiSeq System as 87-base-pair reads. As for the original processing: A later analysis tallied roughly 78 million unique TCR beta chains across the 666 repertoires, and about 12 million of those chains were shared by two or more donors. Raw reads were error-corrected and collapsed into unique sequences with a nearest-neighbor algorithm that merged closely related sequences to remove PCR and sequencing errors. To assign V, D and J gene segments, CDR3 sequences were aligned to IMGT reference sequences. Each retained sequence needed at least a six-nucleotide match to both a V gene segment and a J gene segment. Rearrangements were classified as productive when the CDR3 lacked stop codons and remained in frame with V and J, and all other rearrangements were classified as non-productive. CDR3 was defined by IMGT convention, running from the second conserved V-encoded cysteine to the conserved J-encoded phenylalanine. Sequences without an unambiguous match to a single V gene segment were excluded from the earlier analysis of about 600 of the donors. An earlier analysis of several hundred of the donors called V segments functional above 56.7% productive rearrangements and segregating when the between-donor standard deviation exceeded 5%. A statistical classification framework was built for diagnosing cytomegalovirus status from the catalog of TCR beta chain sequences. V and J gene assignment, in a later analysis, came from comparing TCR nucleotide sequences with IMGT/GENE-DB human TR gene sequences. In a later analysis, CDR3 sequences and most-parsimonious VDJ recombination scenarios were assigned using the TCRdist pipeline. In a later analysis, each TCR beta chain was defined by its CDR3 amino acid sequence together with its V-gene family, and reads lacking a unique V-gene family were excluded. As a way to deal with suspected cross-contamination and a sequencing artifact, a later analysis dropped approximately 570 nucleotide sequences that were highly shared and had low generation probability. For each public chain, a later analysis derived a clonal expansion index from normalized ranks of inferred template counts within each repertoire. In a later analysis, generation probabilities were computed with a VDJ recombination model fitted to out-of-frame rearrangements, and the resulting probabilities were checked against IGoR. Hypergeometric tests were used in a later analysis to score TCR-TCR, TCR-HLA and TCR-CMV co-occurrence, with a repertoire-size bias correction applied to the TCR pairs. False discovery rates were estimated in a later analysis by permuting HLA or CMV assignments 20 times. A later analysis grouped co-occurring TCRs with DBSCAN, adding TCRdist sequence similarity when clustering within HLA-allele-positive subsets. Repertoires with fewer than 30,000 or more than 120,000 public chains were left out of co-occurrence clustering, as were about 5 repertoires with anomalous nucleotide sharing. As stored in TCRdb, this immuneACCESS dataset retains in-frame rearrangements with V and J assigned. A fraction of the clones does not appear; measured against another copy, unresolved V genes explain less than half of the discrepancy, and the remainder lacks a known reason. Clone size and V and J calls were adopted from that table, with D and trimming inferred from the DNA. Across this sample there are about 190,000 clones, with 70% to 75% seen only once. The leading ten clones occupy more than 4% of the sample.

CDR1 and CDR2 (SNHLY, FYNNEI) derive from the germline V gene. V loses 8 bases at its end and J loses 2 bases; junction bases beyond the gene matches: 2. The CDR3 numbers 12 residues from cysteine through phenylalanine. The entry retains the CDR3 DNA only, 36 bases that are in frame from base 1. Sequencing was done on a sample of PBMCs. This clonotype was sampled from a man between 25 and 39 years old in good health and CMV-seropositive. The rearrangement combines TRBV2 with TRBJ2-7; 8 bases in the middle match TRBD2. The bases read TGTGCCAGCGTGGGACTAGCCTACGAGCAGTACTTC. Protein translation: CASVGLAYEQYF. When the CDR3 is completed using the reference TRBV2 and TRBJ2-7 genes on either side, the full variable domain is EPEVTQTPSHQVTQMGQEVILRCVPISNHLYFYWYRQILGQKVEFLVSFYNNEISEKSEIFDDQFSVERPDGSNFTLKIRSTKLEDSAMYFCASVGLAYEQYFGPGTRLTVT.